This section outlines one T cell receptor beta chain sequence together with its context. It has no known antigen specificity. Qualities for individual bases were not recorded, and no much larger clone is one base off. The CDR3, cysteine through phenylalanine, is 19 amino acids long. Solely the CDR3 DNA is kept, with 57 bases framed from the first base. Trimming removed 5 bases from V and 1 base from J; the gene matches leave 9 bases unexplained. CDR1 and CDR2, per the germline V gene, are SNHLY and FYNNEI. The data are from a study of OX40 agonist ivuxolimab in advanced cancers. Some background on the complete study: Ivuxolimab, which targeted the costimulatory receptor OX40 (CD134), was an agonistic, fully human IgG2 monoclonal antibody. Intravenous ivuxolimab was administered to patients every 2 weeks at six dose levels: 0.01, 0.1, 0.3, 1.5, 3 and 10 mg/kg. Of the approximately 53 patients in dose escalation, some 20 had hepatocellular carcinoma, some 15 had melanoma, 9 had renal cell carcinoma and 9 had head and neck cancer. In the dose-escalation cohort, 70% to 85% of patients were male, and the mean age was roughly 60 years with a range of roughly 20 to 79. Patients were allowed to have had prior anti-PD-1, anti-PD-L1 or anti-CTLA-4 therapy, and approximately 40% of the dose-escalation patients had previously received checkpoint inhibitors. Partial responses were achieved by three dose-escalation patients, of whom one had hepatocellular carcinoma and two had cutaneous melanoma. The purpose of peripheral TCRbeta sequencing was to test whether ivuxolimab changed TCR sequence diversity and led to clonal T-cell expansion. The paper reports the monotherapy dose-escalation portion (N = 52 patients) of the phase I ivuxolimab trial. Study-wide conclusions, independent of this receptor: After ivuxolimab, more expanded clones were found on average in CD8+ T cells than in CD4+ T cells. In the 0.1-3.0 mg/kg groups, partial responders had among the lowest normalized peripheral clonal expansion, particularly in CD8+ T cells. Antigen specificity was not determined for the clonally expanded peripheral T cells. Low levels of normalized T-cell clonal expansion were also seen in some patients who did not respond. At doses from 0.1 to 3.0 mg/kg, clonal expansion was seen in both CD4+ and CD8+ blood T cells between baseline and week 6.

Genomic DNA was isolated from the sorted cells so that the TCRbeta CDR3 region could be sequenced. TCRbeta CDR3 regions were sequenced using the immunoSEQ Assay. Sourced from immuneACCESS, this table was stored by TCRdb with only in-frame sequences that have V and J called. A share of the clones is absent; for the studies checked, an unresolved V gene accounts for under half, and the remainder has no known explanation. The sample data list around 20,000 clones, and over 75% of these were observed just once. The ten largest make up 21% of the sample. The trial excluded patients who had a history of autoimmune disease or were on systemic immunosuppression. Peripheral blood for TCR sequencing was collected from all dose cohorts at baseline, on cycle 4 day 1, and on cycle 7 day 1. Samples came from an open-label, multicenter, first-in-human phase I dose-escalation trial of ivuxolimab. The trial enrolled adults with locally advanced or metastatic head and neck squamous cell, hepatocellular, melanoma or renal cell carcinoma. Before TCR sequencing, CD4+ T cells and CD8+ T cells from peripheral blood were sorted into separate populations.

The sample here was CD4+ or CD8+ T cells sorted from blood, taken in a trial of the OX40 agonist ivuxolimab. The sequence was obtained from an adult with an advanced solid tumor such as melanoma, head and neck, liver or kidney cancer. The sequence links TRBV2 to TRBJ2-1, and TRBD2 matches 15 of the central bases. The CDR3 loop reads CASSNPGLAGGTSYNEQFF. The DNA sequence is given as TGTGCCAGCAGTAACCCGGGACTAGCGGGGGGAACGTCCTACAATGAGCAGTTCTTC.